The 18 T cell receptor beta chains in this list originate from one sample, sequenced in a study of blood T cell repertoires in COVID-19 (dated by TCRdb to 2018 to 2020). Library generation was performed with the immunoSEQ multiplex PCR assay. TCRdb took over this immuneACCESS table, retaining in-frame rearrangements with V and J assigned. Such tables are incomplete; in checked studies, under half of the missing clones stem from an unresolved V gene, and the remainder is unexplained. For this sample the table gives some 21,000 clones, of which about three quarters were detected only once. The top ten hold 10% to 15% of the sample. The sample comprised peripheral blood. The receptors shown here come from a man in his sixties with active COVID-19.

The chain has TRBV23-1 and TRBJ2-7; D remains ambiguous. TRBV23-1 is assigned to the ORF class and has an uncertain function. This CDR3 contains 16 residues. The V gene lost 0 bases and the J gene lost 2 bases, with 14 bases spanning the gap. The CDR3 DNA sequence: TGCGCCAGCAGTCAATCCCTCCGGTGTCCTACCTACGAGCAGTACTTC. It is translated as CASSQSLRCPTYEQYF.

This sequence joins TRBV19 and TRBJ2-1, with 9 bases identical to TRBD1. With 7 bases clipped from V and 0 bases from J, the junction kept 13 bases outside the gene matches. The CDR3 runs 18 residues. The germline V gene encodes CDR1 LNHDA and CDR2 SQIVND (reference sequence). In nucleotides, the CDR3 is TGTGCCAGTAAACAGAGACAGGGGGACTCAAGCTCCTACAATGAGCAGTTCTTC. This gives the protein CASKQRQGDSSSYNEQFF.

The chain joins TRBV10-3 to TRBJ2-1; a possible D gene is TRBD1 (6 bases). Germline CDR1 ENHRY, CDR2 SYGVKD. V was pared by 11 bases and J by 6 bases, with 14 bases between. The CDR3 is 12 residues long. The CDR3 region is CALQGYGNEQFF. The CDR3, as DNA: TGTGCCTTACAGGGTTACGGCAATGAGCAGTTCTTC.

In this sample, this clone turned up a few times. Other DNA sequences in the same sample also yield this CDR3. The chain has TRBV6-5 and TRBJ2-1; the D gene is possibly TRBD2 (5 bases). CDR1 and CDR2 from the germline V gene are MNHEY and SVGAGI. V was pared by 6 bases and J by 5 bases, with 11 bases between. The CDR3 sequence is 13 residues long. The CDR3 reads CASSYGGHNEQFF. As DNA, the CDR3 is TGTGCCAGCAGCTATGGCGGGCACAATGAGCAGTTCTTC.

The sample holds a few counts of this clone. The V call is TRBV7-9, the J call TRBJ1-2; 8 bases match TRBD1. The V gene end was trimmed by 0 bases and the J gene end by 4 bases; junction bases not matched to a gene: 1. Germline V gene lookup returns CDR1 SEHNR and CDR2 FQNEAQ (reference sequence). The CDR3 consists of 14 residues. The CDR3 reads CASSLAGTGYGYTF. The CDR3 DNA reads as TGTGCCAGCAGCTTAGCTGGGACAGGCTATGGCTACACCTTC.

CDR3 sequence: CASSAQGAAGDEQFF. CDR3 nucleotide sequence: TGTGCCAGCAGCGCTCAGGGGGCGGCGGGGGATGAGCAGTTCTTC. This chain uses TRBV9 with TRBJ2-1; maybe TRBD1 (8 bases). From germline, CDR1 is SGDLS and CDR2 YYNGEE. The CDR3 extends over 15 amino acids. V was pared by 3 bases and J by 8 bases, with 18 bases between.

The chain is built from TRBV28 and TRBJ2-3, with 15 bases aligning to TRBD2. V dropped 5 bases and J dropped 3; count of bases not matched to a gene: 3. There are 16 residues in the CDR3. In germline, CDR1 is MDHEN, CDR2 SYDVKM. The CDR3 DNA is TGTGCCAGCAGTATCGGGACTAGCGGGAGGACAGATACGCAGTATTTT. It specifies CASSIGTSGRTDTQYF.

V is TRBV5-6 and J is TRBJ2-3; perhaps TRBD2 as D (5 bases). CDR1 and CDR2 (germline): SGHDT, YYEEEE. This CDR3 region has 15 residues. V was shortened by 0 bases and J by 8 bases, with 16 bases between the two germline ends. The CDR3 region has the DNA TGTGCCAGCAGCTTGGAGGGTAGCGAAGGTGGTACGCAGTATTTT. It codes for CASSLEGSEGGTQYF. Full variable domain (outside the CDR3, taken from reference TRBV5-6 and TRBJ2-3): DAGVTQSPTHLIKTRGQQVTLRCSPKSGHDTVSWYQQALGQGPQFIFQYYEEEERQRGNFPDRFSGHQFPNYSSELNVNALLLGDSALYLCASSLEGSEGGTQYFGPGTRLTVL.

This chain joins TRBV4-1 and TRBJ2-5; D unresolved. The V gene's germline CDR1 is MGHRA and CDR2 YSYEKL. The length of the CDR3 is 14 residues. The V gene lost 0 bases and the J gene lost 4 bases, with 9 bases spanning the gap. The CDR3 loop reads CASSQDGVRETQYF. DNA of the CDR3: TGCGCCAGCAGCCAAGATGGAGTTAGAGAGACCCAGTACTTC.

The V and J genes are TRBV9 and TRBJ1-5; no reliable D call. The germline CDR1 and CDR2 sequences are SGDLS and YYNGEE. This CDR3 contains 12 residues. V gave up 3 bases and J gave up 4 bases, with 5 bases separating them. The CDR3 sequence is CASSGGNQPQHF. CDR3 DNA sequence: TGTGCCAGCAGCGGAGGGAATCAGCCCCAGCATTTT.

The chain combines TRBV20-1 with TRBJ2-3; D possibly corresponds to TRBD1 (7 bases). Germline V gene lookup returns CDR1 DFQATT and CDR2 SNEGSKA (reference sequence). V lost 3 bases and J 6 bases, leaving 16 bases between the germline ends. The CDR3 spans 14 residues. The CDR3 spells CSASHRGGRDTQYF. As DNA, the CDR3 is TGCAGTGCTAGTCACAGGGGAGGAAGGGATACGCAGTATTTT.

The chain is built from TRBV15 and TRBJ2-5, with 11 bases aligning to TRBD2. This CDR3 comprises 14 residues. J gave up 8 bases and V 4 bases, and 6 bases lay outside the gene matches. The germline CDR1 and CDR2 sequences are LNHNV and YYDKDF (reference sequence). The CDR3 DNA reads TGTGCCACCAGCAAGGGACTAGCGGCAGACACCCAGTACTTC. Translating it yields CATSKGLAADTQYF.

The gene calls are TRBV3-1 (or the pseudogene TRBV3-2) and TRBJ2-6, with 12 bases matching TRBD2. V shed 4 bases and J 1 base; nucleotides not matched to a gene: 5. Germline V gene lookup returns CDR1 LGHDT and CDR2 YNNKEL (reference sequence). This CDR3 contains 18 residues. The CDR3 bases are TGTGCCAGCAGCCCTGCTAGCGGGAGGGCGTCTGGGGCCAACGTCCTGACTTTC. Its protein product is CASSPASGRASGANVLTF.

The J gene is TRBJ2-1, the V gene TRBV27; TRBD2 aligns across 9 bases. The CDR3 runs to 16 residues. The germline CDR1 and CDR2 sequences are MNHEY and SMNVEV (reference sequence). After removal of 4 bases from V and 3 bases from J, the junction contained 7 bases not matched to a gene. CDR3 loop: CASSYGTSLHYNEQFF. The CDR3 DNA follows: TGTGCCAGCAGTTACGGGACTAGCCTGCACTACAATGAGCAGTTCTTC.

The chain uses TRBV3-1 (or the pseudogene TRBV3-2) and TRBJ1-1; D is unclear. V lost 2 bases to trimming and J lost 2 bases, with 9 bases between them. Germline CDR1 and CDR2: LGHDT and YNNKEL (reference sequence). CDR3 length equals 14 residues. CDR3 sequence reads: CASSQTRINTEAFF. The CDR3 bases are TGTGCCAGCAGCCAAACGCGGATAAACACTGAAGCTTTCTTT.

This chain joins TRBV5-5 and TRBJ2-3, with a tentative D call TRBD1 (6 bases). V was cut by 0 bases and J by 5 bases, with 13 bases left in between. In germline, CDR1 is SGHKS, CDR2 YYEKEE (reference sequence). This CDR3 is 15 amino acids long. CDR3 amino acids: CASSLVLGAVDTQYF. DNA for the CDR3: TGTGCCAGCAGCTTGGTACTGGGGGCGGTAGATACGCAGTATTTT. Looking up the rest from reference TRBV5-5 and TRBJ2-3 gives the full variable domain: DAGVTQSPTHLIKTRGQQVTLRCSPISGHKSVSWYQQVLGQGPQFIFQYYEKEERGRGNFPDRFSARQFPNYSSELNVNALLLGDSALYLCASSLVLGAVDTQYFGPGTRLTVL.

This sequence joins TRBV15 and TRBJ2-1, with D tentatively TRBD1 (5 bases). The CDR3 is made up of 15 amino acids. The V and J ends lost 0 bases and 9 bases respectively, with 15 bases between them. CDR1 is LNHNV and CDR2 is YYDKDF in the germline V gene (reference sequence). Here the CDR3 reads CATSREQGPQGEQFF. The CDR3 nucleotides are TGTGCCACCAGCAGAGAGCAGGGTCCTCAAGGTGAGCAGTTCTTC.

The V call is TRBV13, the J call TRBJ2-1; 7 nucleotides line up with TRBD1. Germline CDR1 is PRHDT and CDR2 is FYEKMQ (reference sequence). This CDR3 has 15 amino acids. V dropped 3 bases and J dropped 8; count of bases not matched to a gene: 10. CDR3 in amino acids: CASSFVTGRVDEQFF. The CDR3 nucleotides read TGTGCCAGCAGCTTCGTGACAGGGCGGGTGGATGAGCAGTTCTTC.